The clone carrying this TCR beta chain appeared a single time. These data are taken from a study of shared clonotypes between healthy human individuals. Study-wide context: Those who served as donors were two women and three men between the ages of 18 and 49.

To make CD8 memory, CD45RO+ cells were put together with CCR7-negative CD45RA+ TemRA cells. In the original workflow: Junction-only sequences without quality scores were provided by ImmunoSEQ, so filtering was different. Method: immunoSEQ multiplex PCR; TCRdb's copy keeps in-frame clones and lacks some. V and J calls plus clone size are reproduced from that table; the DNA served to infer D and trimming. The sample lists roughly 410,000 clones; just over 95% were seen once. V was shortened by 6 bases and J by 5 bases, with 16 bases between the two germline ends. The CDR3 covers 15 residues. Germline lookup yields CDR1 MNHNY and CDR2 SVGAGI (reference sequence).

This receptor was identified in a man aged 30 to 39 in good health. The sample consisted of memory CD8+ T cells sorted from blood. Sample subset: CD45RO+ cells pooled with CCR7-negative TemRA cells. This chain connects TRBV6-6 to TRBJ2-2, with D possibly matching TRBD1 (7 bases). CDR3: CASSPGQGGTGELFF. The CDR3, as DNA: TGTGCCAGCAGCCCCGGGCAGGGGGGAACCGGGGAGCTGTTTTTT.